What follows describes a single T cell receptor beta chain. The antigen is unknown. The sample is drawn from a study of cytomegalovirus exposure and HLA in healthy donors. Study details: Ancestry clustering placed about four fifths of over 300 genotyped donors in the Caucasian-associated cluster. General study results and limits: Previous analysis showed most TCR beta V segments were productive about 87% or about 30% of the time. Several of the most significant clusters appeared, in a later analysis, to be linked to common viral pathogens. The majority of TCR sequences were rare, yet some public TCRs appeared in many donors.

13 Jbeta primers and 60 Vbeta primers were used for the PCR. Data came from immunoSEQ multiplex PCR; TCRdb stores just in-frame clones and leaves some out. The sample holds around 150,000 clones, over 75% seen once. In germline, CDR1 is MRHNA, CDR2 SNTAGT. The CDR3 loop spans 15 amino acids. V gave up 5 bases and J gave up 2 bases; unmatched junction bases: 5. What was sequenced was PBMCs. The origin of this receptor is a man in his thirties or forties in good health and CMV-seropositive. The chain employs TRBV6-4 and TRBJ2-7; 11 bases agree with TRBD1. CDR3 coding DNA: TGTGCCAGCAGTCCCGGACAGGGGGCAACCTACGAGCAGTACTTC. As protein: CASSPGQGATYEQYF.